This T cell receptor (beta chain) was identified in a study of monozygotic twins with cystic fibrosis. Study-wide results and limits: Monozygotic CF twin pairs shared significantly more nucleotide-identical clonotypes than unrelated CF individuals did.

The CDR3 length is 13 residues. V was cut by 0 bases and J by 11 bases, with 11 bases left in between. The germline V gene encodes CDR1 KGHSY and CDR2 FQNENV. The method was immunoSEQ multiplex PCR; TCRdb's version includes in-frame clones alone and lacks a portion of them. The repertoire holds about 15,000 clones, with roughly 98% as singletons. Of note for this clone: Its antigen is still unknown.

Sequencing was performed on blood. The genes are TRBV16 and TRBJ2-1, with D possibly matching TRBD2 (6 bases). This clonotype was sampled from a girl aged 2 to 9 with cystic fibrosis. For the CDR3, the DNA is TGTGCCAGCAGCCAATCTTCTAGCGAGAAGCAGTTCTTC. Its translation: CASSQSSSEKQFF.